The clone carrying this T cell receptor (beta chain) is a singleton in its sample. Antigen: not known. The germline V gene has CDR1 MNHGY and CDR2 SVAAGI. There are 18 residues in the CDR3. V lost 4 bases to trimming and J lost 3 bases; unmatched junction nucleotides: 8. Using RNA template, CDR3s of TCR alpha and beta were amplified with iRepertoire arm-PCR. Tissue mRNA or PBMC total RNA, 100-400 ng, went into one-step reverse transcription and amplification. Via MiXCR, TCRdb re-called the multiplex PCR reads, giving one row per CDR3 protein. The sample has over 130,000 distinct CDR3 sequences; around 42% are singletons. This sample was taken from a study of glioma-infiltrating T cells. Study observations and caveats: Non-neoplastic patients had below-expected tissue-blood divergence, while all gliomas exceeded expectation. Very few CDR3 sequences were shared between tissue and blood.

The sample was glioma tissue, nonneoplastic brain tissue, or PBMCs (not recorded which). V and J are TRBV6-9 and TRBJ2-1; 14 bases map to TRBD2. The clonotype originates from a human donor with low-grade glioma or glioblastoma, undergoing nonglioma brain surgery, or in good health (not recorded which). DNA for the CDR3: TGTGCCAGCAGTTCCAGAGGACTAGCGGGAGGTCTCTACAATGAGCAGTTCTTC. As protein: CASSSRGLAGGLYNEQFF.